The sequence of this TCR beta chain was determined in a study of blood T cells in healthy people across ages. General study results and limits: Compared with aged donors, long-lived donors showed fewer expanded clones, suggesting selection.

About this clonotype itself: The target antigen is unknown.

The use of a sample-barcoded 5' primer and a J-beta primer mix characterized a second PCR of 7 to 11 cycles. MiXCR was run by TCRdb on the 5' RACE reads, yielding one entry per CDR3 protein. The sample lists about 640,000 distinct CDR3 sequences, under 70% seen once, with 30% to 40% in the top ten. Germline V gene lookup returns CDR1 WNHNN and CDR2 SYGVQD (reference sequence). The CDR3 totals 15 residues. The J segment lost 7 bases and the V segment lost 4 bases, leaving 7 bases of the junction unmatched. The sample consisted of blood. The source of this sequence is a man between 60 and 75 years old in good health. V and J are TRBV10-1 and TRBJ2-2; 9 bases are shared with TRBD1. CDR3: CASSATGTGYGELFF. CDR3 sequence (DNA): TGCGCCAGCAGTGCAACCGGGACAGGGTACGGGGAGCTGTTTTTT.